Sequencing of this TCR beta chain was carried out in a study of T cell clones after liver transplantation. Study-level background: Liver transplant recipients had immunosuppression withdrawal attempted within 2 years. Third-party-reactive TCRbeta sequences from pre-transplant mixed lymphocyte reactions served as antigen-independent comparators.

CD3+CD4+ and CD3+CD8+ cells were FACS-sorted from thawed unstimulated PBMCs. This clone has only a few counts. CDR3 length: 14 amino acids. The V end was cut by 0 bases, the J end by 8 bases, with 13 bases between. Per the germline V gene, CDR1 is SGHAT and CDR2 is FQNNGV. TCRdb keeps only in-frame clones here, not all; method: immunoSEQ multiplex PCR. The sample holds fewer than 85,000 clones; 80% are singletons and the top ten take about 0.79%. This receptor was obtained from a human patient who received a liver transplant. Some T cells may be supplied by the graft donor. This rearrangement joins TRBV11-2 to TRBJ1-2, with D hard to call. The starting material was CD4+ T cells from blood, obtained 12 months after liver transplant. The CDR3 DNA is TGTGCCAGCAGCTTAGATTCCGTCGGTAGGGGCTACACCTTC. Its translation: CASSLDSVGRGYTF.